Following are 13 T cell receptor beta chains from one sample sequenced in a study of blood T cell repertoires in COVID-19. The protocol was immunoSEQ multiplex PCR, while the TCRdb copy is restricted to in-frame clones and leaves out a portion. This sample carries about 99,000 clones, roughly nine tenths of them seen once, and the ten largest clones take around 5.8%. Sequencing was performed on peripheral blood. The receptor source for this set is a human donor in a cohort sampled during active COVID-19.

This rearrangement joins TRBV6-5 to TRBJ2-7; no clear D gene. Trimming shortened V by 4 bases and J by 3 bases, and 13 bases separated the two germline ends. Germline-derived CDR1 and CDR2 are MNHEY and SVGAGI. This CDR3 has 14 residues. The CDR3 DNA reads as TGTGCCAGCAGTTTTAACCCCAGGTACTACGAGCAGTACTTC. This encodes CASSFNPRYYEQYF.

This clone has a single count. The CDR3 is CASSLALLLIEQYF. CDR3 DNA: TGTGCCAGCAGCTTGGCCTTACTACTGATCGAGCAGTACTTC. V usage is TRBV5-6 and J usage is TRBJ2-7; the D is unclear. Trimming shortened V by 0 bases and J by 6 bases, and 13 bases separated the two germline ends. The germline V gene encodes CDR1 SGHDT and CDR2 YYEEEE. The CDR3 extends over 14 amino acids.

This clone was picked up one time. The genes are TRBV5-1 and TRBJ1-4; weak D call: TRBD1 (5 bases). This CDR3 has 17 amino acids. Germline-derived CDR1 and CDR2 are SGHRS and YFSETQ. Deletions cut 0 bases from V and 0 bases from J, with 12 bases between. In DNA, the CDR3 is TGCGCCAGCAGCTTGGTGGGCAGACAGTCAACTAATGAAAAACTGTTTTTT. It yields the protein CASSLVGRQSTNEKLFF.

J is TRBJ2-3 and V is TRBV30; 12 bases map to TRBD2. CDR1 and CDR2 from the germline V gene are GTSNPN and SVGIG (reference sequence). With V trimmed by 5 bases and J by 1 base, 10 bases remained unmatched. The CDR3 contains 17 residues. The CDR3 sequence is CAWGWGRTSGGTDTQYF. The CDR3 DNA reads TGTGCCTGGGGTTGGGGCCGGACTAGCGGGGGCACAGATACGCAGTATTTT.

The CDR3 is CSVDRRESEVKNIQYF. The CDR3 DNA is TGCAGCGTTGACCGGAGGGAATCAGAAGTCAAAAACATTCAGTACTTC. This chain joins TRBV29-1 and TRBJ2-4, with D perhaps TRBD2 (6 bases). The CDR3 sequence is 16 residues long. The V gene's germline CDR1 is SQVTM and CDR2 ANQGSEA. Trimming removed 3 bases from V and 3 bases from J, with 18 bases in between.

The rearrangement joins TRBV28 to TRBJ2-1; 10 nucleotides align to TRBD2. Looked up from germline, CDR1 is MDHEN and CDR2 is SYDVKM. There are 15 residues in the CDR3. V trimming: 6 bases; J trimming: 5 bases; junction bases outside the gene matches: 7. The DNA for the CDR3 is TGTGCCAGCAGCCCACTAGCGGGATATAACAATGAGCAGTTCTTC. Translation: CASSPLAGYNNEQFF.

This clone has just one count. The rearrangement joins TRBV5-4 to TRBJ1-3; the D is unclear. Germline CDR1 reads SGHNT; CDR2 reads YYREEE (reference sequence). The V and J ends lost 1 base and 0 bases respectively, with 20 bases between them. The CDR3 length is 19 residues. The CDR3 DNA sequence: TGTGCCAGCAGCTTGCAGAGTCCGGCGACCGGGAGCTCTGGAAACACCATATATTTT. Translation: CASSLQSPATGSSGNTIYF.

The CDR3 is CASRTGTSLYNEQFF. The CDR3, as DNA: TGTGCCAGCAGAACAGGGACTAGTTTATACAATGAGCAGTTCTTC. The chain uses TRBV6-5 and TRBJ2-1; 8 positions match TRBD2. This CDR3 is 15 amino acids long. The V gene end was trimmed by 6 bases and the J gene end by 4 bases; junction bases not matched to a gene: 8. CDR1 is MNHEY, CDR2 SVGAGI, per germline.

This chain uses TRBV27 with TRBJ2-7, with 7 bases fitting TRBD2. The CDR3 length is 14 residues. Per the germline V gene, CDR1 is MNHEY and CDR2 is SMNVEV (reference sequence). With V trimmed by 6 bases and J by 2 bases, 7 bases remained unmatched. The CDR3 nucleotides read TGTGCCAGCAGCCTCAATCGGGGGGCCTACGAGCAGTACTTC. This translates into CASSLNRGAYEQYF.

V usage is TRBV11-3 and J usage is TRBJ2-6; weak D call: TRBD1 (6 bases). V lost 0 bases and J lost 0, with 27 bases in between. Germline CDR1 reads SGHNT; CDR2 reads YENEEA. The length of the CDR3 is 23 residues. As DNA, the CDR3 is TGTGCCAGCAGCTTAGATTTTCTGGAGGCAGAAGTGGACAGCACCTCTGGGGCCAACGTCCTGACTTTC. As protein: CASSLDFLEAEVDSTSGANVLTF.

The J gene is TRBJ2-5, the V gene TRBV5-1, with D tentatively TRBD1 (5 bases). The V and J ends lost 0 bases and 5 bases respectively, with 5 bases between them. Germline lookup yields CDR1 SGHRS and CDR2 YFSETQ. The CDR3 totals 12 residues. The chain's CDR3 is CASSLEGETQYF. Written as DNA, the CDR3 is TGCGCCAGCAGCTTGGAGGGGGAGACCCAGTACTTC.

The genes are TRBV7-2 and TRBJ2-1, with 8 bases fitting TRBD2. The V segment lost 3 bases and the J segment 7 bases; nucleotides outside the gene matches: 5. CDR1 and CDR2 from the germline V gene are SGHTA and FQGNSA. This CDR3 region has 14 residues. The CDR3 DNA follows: TGTGCCAGCAGCTTCGGGGGGGCAGGAAATGAGCAGTTCTTC. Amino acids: CASSFGGAGNEQFF.

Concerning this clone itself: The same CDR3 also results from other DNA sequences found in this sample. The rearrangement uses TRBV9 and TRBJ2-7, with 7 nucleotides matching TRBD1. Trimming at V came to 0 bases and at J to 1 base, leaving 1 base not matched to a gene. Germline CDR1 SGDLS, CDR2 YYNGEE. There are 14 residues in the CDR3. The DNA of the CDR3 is TGTGCCAGCAGCGTAGGGGGACAGTCCTACGAGCAGTACTTC. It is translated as CASSVGGQSYEQYF.